Listed below are T cell receptor beta chains from one sample, sequenced in a study of identical twins. Using its own MiXCR run on the 5' RACE reads, TCRdb lists one record per CDR3 protein. The sample includes fewer than 650,000 distinct CDR3 sequences, approximately 9.6% of them seen just once. Another study also made use of these data, one on yellow fever vaccine responses in identical twins.

Material for sequencing was PBMCs. Receptor source: a woman in her late teens or twenties in good health. CDR3s include the opening cysteine and the closing phenylalanine or tryptophan. The order of the fields is V gene, J gene, clone size, D gene, CDR3 DNA, CDR3 protein. A D gene is named only where the DNA matches it firmly. For some rows the clone size is stated as once, few or many, or as a class when expanded; others skip it.

V: TRBV20-1; J: TRBJ2-5; size: few; D: .; DNA: TGCAGTGCTTACCTTACCTCCCTTTTTGCGGGTCCCCAAGAGACCCAGTACTTC; CDR3: CSAYLTSLFAGPQETQYF
V: TRBV6-2/TRBV6-3; J: TRBJ2-7; size: few; D: TRBD2; DNA: TGTGCCACCAAGCGGGGGGCGTCCTACGAGCAGTACTTC; CDR3: CATKRGASYEQYF
V: TRBV11-2; J: TRBJ2-7; size: .; D: .; DNA: TGTGCCAGCAACATAGCTGTGTCCTACGAGCAGTACTTC; CDR3: CASNIAVSYEQYF
V: TRBV7-6; J: TRBJ2-7; size: .; D: .; DNA: TGTGCCAGCAGCTTAGCGCGGTCCGGGATTAGCTCCTACGAGCAGTACTTC; CDR3: CASSLARSGISSYEQYF
V: TRBV11-2; J: TRBJ1-1; size: many; D: .; DNA: TGTGCCAGCAGCTTAGGTGGAGCAGGGGATGTGGACACTGAAGCTTTCTTT; CDR3: CASSLGGAGDVDTEAFF
V: TRBV29-1; J: TRBJ2-2; size: many; D: .; DNA: TGCAGCGTCGCTTGGACGGGCACCGGGGAGCTGTTTTTT; CDR3: CSVAWTGTGELFF
V: TRBV7-6; J: TRBJ2-2; size: .; D: TRBD2; DNA: TGTGCCAGCAGCTTAGGGACTAGCGGGGAGAACACCGGGGAGCTGTTTTTT; CDR3: CASSLGTSGENTGELFF
V: TRBV29-1; J: TRBJ1-4; size: many; D: .; DNA: TGCAGCGTTCGGGAGCGGGTTAGTGAAAAACTGTTTTTT; CDR3: CSVRERVSEKLFF
V: TRBV4-1; J: TRBJ2-7; size: .; D: .; DNA: TGCGCCAGCAGCCGGGAAGATTCGAATTCAGGCGAGCAGTACTTC; CDR3: CASSREDSNSGEQYF
V: TRBV2; J: TRBJ2-7; size: many; D: TRBD1; DNA: TGTGCCAGCAGTGATCCGGGACAGTCTCCCTACGAGCAGTACTTC; CDR3: CASSDPGQSPYEQYF
V: TRBV7-8; J: TRBJ2-7; size: few; D: TRBD2; DNA: TGTGCCAGCAGCTTACTAGGGGAATCTCCCCTGACTAGCGGGAGGGCCTGGGGATACGAGCAGTACTTC; CDR3: CASSLLGESPLTSGRAWGYEQYF
V: TRBV7-9; J: TRBJ2-5; size: few; D: .; DNA: TGTGCCAGCAGCTTGCTTGGAGCAGAGACCCAGTACTTC; CDR3: CASSLLGAETQYF
V: TRBV6-2/TRBV6-3; J: TRBJ2-5; size: .; D: .; DNA: TGTGCCAGCAGCCGCATGACAGGCTTACAAGAGACCCAGTACTTC; CDR3: CASSRMTGLQETQYF
V: TRBV29-1; J: TRBJ1-4; size: .; D: .; DNA: TGCAGCGTTGAAGATCTTGGGGCAGGTGAAAAACTGTTTTTT; CDR3: CSVEDLGAGEKLFF
V: TRBV4-3; J: TRBJ2-2; size: .; D: .; DNA: TGCGCCAGCAGCCAAGATCGACAGGTGCACACCGGGGAGCTGTTTTTT; CDR3: CASSQDRQVHTGELFF
V: TRBV6-5; J: TRBJ2-7; size: many; D: .; DNA: TGTGCCAGCAGTTACGATTTGGGCCTGGCCGAGCAGTACTTC; CDR3: CASSYDLGLAEQYF
V: TRBV12-3/TRBV12-4; J: TRBJ2-1; size: .; D: .; DNA: TGTGCCAGCAGTTTAGCGCTAAGGCTAGCGCGATCCTCCTACAATGAGCAGTTCTTC; CDR3: CASSLALRLARSSYNEQFF
V: TRBV7-2; J: TRBJ2-2; size: few; D: .; DNA: TGTGCCAGCAGCCTCGGGTCGGTCGACACCGGGGAGCTGTTTTTT; CDR3: CASSLGSVDTGELFF
V: TRBV6-4; J: TRBJ2-3; size: .; D: .; DNA: TGTGCCAGCAGACCAGGGGCTGGGGCAGATACGCAGTATTTT; CDR3: CASRPGAGADTQYF
V: TRBV11-1; J: TRBJ2-1; size: few; D: TRBD2; DNA: TGTGCCAGCAGCTCAGGGCTACTAGCGGGAGGTGGTGAGCAGTTCTTC; CDR3: CASSSGLLAGGGEQFF
V: TRBV20-1; J: TRBJ2-6; size: few; D: TRBD1; DNA: TGCAGTTCCCGGGACAGGGCCTCTGGGGCCAACGTCCTGACTTTC; CDR3: CSSRDRASGANVLTF
V: TRBV30; J: TRBJ1-1; size: .; D: .; DNA: TGTGCCTGTCAAGTTATGAACACTGAAGCTTTCTTT; CDR3: CACQVMNTEAFF